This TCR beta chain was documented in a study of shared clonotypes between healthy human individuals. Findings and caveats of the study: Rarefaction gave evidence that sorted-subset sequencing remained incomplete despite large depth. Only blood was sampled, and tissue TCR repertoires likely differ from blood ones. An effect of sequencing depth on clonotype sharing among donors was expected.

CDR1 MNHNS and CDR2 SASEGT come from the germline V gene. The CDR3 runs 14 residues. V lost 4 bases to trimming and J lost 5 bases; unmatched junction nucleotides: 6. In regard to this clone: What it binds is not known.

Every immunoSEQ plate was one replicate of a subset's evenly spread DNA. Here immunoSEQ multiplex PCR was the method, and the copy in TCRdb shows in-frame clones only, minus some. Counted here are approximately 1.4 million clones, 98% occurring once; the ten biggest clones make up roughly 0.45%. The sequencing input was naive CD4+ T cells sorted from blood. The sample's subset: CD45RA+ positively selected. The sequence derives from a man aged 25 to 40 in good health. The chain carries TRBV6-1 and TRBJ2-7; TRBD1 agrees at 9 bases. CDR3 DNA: TGTGCCAGCAGTGCGGGACAGGGTTCCCACGAGCAGTACTTC. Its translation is CASSAGQGSHEQYF.